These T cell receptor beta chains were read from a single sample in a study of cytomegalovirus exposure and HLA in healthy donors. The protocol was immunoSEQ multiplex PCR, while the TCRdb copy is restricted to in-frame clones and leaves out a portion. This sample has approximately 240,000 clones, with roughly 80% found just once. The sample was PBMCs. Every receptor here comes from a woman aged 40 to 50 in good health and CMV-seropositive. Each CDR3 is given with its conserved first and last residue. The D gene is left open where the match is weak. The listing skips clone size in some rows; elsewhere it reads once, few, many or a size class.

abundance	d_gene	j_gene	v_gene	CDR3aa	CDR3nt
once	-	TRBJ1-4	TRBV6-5	CASSDQGIGEKLFF	TGTGCCAGCAGTGACCAGGGAATCGGTGAAAAACTGTTTTTT
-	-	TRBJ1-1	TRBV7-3	CASSLNGNTEAFF	TGTGCCAGCAGCTTAAACGGGAACACTGAAGCTTTCTTT
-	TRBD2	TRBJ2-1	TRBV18	CASSPGTSRTYNEQFF	TGTGCCAGCTCACCAGGGACTAGCAGGACCTACAATGAGCAGTTCTTC
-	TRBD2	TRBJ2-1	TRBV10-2	CASMKSGSGNEQFF	TGCGCCAGCATGAAGAGCGGGAGTGGGAATGAGCAGTTCTTC
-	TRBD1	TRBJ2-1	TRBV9	CASSGPGGSYNEQFF	TGTGCCAGCAGCGGCCCAGGGGGCTCCTACAATGAGCAGTTCTTC
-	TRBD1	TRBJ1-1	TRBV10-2	CASSESEGAGAFF	TGCGCCAGCAGTGAGTCAGAGGGGGCTGGTGCTTTCTTT
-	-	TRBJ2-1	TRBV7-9	CASTLAVGTTGRNEQFF	TGTGCCAGCACCTTAGCGGTAGGGACCACAGGGAGAAATGAGCAGTTCTTC
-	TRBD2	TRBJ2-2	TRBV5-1	CASSFGGGALDTGELFF	TGCGCCAGCAGCTTTGGCGGGGGGGCCTTGGACACCGGGGAGCTGTTTTTT
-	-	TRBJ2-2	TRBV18	CASSTGSGELFF	TGTGCCAGCTCAACAGGGTCCGGGGAGCTGTTTTTT
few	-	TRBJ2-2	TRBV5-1	CASNGVGGDGELFF	TGCGCCAGTAACGGGGTAGGAGGCGACGGGGAGCTGTTTTTT
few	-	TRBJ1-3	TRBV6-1	CASSEAGTGSPGNTIYF	TGTGCCAGCAGTGAAGCGGGTACAGGATCTCCTGGAAACACCATATATTTT
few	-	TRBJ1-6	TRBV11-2	CASSFSGDNSPLHF	TGTGCCAGCAGCTTCTCAGGGGATAATTCACCCCTCCACTTT
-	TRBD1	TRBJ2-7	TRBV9	CASSRTGNSYEQYF	TGTGCCAGCAGCAGGACAGGGAACTCCTACGAGCAGTACTTC
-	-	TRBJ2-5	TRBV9	CASSAKGIEETQYF	TGTGCCAGCAGCGCCAAGGGGATAGAAGAGACCCAGTACTTC
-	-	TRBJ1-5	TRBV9	CASSQTGDPRGQPQHF	TGTGCCAGCAGCCAAACAGGAGATCCAAGGGGGCAGCCCCAGCATTTT
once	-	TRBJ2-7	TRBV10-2	CASSESAGLAYEQYF	TGCGCCAGCAGTGAGTCGGCAGGGCTGGCCTACGAGCAGTACTTC
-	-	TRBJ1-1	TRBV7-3	CASSQGSLYLGTEAFF	TGTGCCAGCAGCCAAGGCAGTCTCTACCTAGGCACTGAAGCTTTCTTT
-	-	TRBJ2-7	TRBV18	CASSPLVAGNSDEQYF	TGTGCCAGCTCACCATTGGTGGCAGGGAATAGTGACGAGCAGTACTTC
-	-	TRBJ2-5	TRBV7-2	CASSLVRRGETQYF	TGTGCCAGCAGCTTAGTGAGGAGGGGAGAGACCCAGTACTTC
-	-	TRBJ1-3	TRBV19	CASSISDSSGNTIYF	TGTGCCAGTAGTATTTCGGACAGCTCTGGAAACACCATATATTTT
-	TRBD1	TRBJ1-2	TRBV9	CASSFLDRVDANYGYTF	TGTGCCAGCAGCTTCCTCGACAGGGTCGATGCTAACTATGGCTACACCTTC
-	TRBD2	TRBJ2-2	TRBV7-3	CASSPQLATGELFF	TGTGCCAGCAGCCCCCAACTAGCGACCGGGGAGCTGTTTTTT
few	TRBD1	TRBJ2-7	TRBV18	CASSPSRGTGVEQYF	TGTGCCAGCTCACCCTCCCGAGGGACAGGGGTCGAGCAGTACTTC
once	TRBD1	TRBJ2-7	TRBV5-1	CASSIRQGSFYEQYF	TGCGCCAGCAGCATTCGACAGGGGTCATTCTACGAGCAGTACTTC
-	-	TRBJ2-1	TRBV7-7	CASSLLQQPYNEQFF	TGTGCCAGCAGCTTATTGCAACAGCCATACAATGAGCAGTTCTTC
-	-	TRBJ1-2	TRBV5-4	CASSLAMVGQGGGYTF	TGTGCCAGCAGCTTGGCTATGGTTGGGCAGGGTGGAGGCTACACCTTC
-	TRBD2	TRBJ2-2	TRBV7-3	CASRVGLAGELFF	TGTGCCAGCAGGGTCGGACTAGCCGGGGAGCTGTTTTTT
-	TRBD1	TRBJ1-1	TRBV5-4	CASSFPAGTGRETEAFF	TGTGCCAGCAGCTTCCCGGCGGGGACAGGGCGGGAAACTGAAGCTTTCTTT
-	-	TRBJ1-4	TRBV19	CASSTTRTRNEKLFF	TGTGCCAGTAGCACAACCCGCACCCGAAATGAAAAACTGTTTTTT
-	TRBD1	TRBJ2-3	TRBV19	CASSTPGQGSDTQYF	TGTGCCAGTAGTACCCCGGGACAGGGGTCAGATACGCAGTATTTT
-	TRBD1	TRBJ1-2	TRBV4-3	CASSQDTGERYTF	TGCGCCAGCAGCCAAGATACAGGGGAACGCTACACCTTC
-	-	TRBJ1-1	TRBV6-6	CASSYLGQFDEAFF	TGTGCCAGCAGTTATCTCGGACAGTTCGATGAAGCTTTCTTT
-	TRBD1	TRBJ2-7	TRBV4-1	CASSRWGQGASDEQYF	TGCGCCAGCAGCCGTTGGGGACAGGGGGCGTCAGACGAGCAGTACTTC
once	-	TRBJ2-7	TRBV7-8	CASSLTAINSYEQYF	TGTGCCAGCAGTCTCACTGCTATAAACTCCTACGAGCAGTACTTC
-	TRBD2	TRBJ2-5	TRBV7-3	CASSPGSGGPQETQYF	TGTGCCAGCAGCCCCGGTAGCGGGGGACCCCAAGAGACCCAGTACTTC
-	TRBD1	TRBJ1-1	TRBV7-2	CASSLARGTEAFF	TGTGCCAGCAGCTTAGCCAGGGGGACTGAAGCTTTCTTT
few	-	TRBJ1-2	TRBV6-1	CASKGGNYGYTF	TGTGCCAGCAAGGGGGGGAACTATGGCTACACCTTC
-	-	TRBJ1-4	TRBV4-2	CASSQDHGHEKLFF	TGTGCCAGCAGCCAAGATCACGGACACGAAAAACTGTTTTTT
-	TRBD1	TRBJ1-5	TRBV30	CAWSPSGGQPQHF	TGTGCCTGGAGTCCGTCAGGGGGTCAGCCCCAGCATTTT
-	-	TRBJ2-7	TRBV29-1	CSVEVRGFEQYF	TGCAGCGTTGAAGTGAGGGGGTTCGAGCAGTACTTC
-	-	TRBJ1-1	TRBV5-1	CASSLAQGRSEAFF	TGCGCCAGCAGCTTGGCACAGGGTAGGAGCGAAGCTTTCTTT
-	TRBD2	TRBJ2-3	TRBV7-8	CASSPVGLAVPDTQYF	TGTGCCAGCAGCCCGGTGGGACTAGCGGTTCCAGATACGCAGTATTTT
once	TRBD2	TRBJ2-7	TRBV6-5	CASSTRGGFEQYF	TGTGCCAGCAGTACCCGGGGGGGGTTCGAGCAGTACTTC
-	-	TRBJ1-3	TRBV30	CAWSIGSAGNTIYF	TGTGCCTGGAGTATTGGTTCGGCTGGAAACACCATATATTTT
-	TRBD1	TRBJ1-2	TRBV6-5	CASSYDRGYGYTF	TGTGCCAGCAGTTACGACAGGGGGTATGGCTACACCTTC
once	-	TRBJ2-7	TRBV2	CASSGTPPSYEQYF	TGTGCCAGTTCCGGGACACCTCCCTCCTACGAGCAGTACTTC
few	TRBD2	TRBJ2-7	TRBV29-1	CSVGLAGYEQYF	TGCAGCGTGGGACTAGCGGGCTACGAGCAGTACTTC
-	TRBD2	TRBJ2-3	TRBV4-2	CASSHDLAGGSSSTDTQYF	TGTGCCAGCAGCCATGACCTAGCGGGGGGGTCTTCTAGCACAGATACGCAGTATTTT
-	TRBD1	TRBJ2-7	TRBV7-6	CASSPRTGGGYEQYF	TGTGCCAGCAGCCCCCGGACAGGGGGCGGCTACGAGCAGTACTTC
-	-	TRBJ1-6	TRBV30	CAWSVGGSRTLHF	TGTGCCTGGAGTGTTGGGGGGAGCAGGACCCTCCACTTT
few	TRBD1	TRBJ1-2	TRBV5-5	CASRKGTGSVGYTF	TGTGCCAGCAGGAAGGGGACAGGGAGTGTTGGCTACACCTTC
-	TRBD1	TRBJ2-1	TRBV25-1	CASILGTGYNEQFF	TGTGCCAGCATCTTGGGGACAGGATACAATGAGCAGTTCTTC
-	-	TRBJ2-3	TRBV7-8	CASSLVQGRMADTQYF	TGTGCCAGCAGCTTAGTCCAGGGGCGTATGGCAGATACGCAGTATTTT
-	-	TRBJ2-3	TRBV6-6	CASSFLARTDTQYF	TGTGCCAGCAGTTTTCTAGCCCGCACAGATACGCAGTATTTT